The 5 T cell receptor beta chains listed next were all sequenced from one sample in a study of Ad26.COV2.S vaccination and SARS-CoV-2 variants (dated by TCRdb to the early 2020s). In the paper's terms, the treatment or condition label means: 15 to 20 received Ad26.COV2.S at low or high dose, single or two shots; about 5 received placebo; per-sample allocation not given. For vaccine and placebo recipients, repertoires were sequenced using samples collected on day 63 after the first injection. Library preparation was by the immunoSEQ multiplex PCR assay. Imported from immuneACCESS, the table was reduced by TCRdb to in-frame sequences with V and J called. These copies leave out some clones; in studies compared against another copy, an unresolved V gene accounts for under half, and the cause of the remainder is not known. The sample table records fewer than 400,000 clones; around four fifths of these occur just once. The top ten clonotypes cover 2% to 2.5% of the sample.

The source was peripheral blood, collected in a trial of Ad26.COV2.S vaccine versus placebo. The receptors shown here come from a person aged 18-60 years who received the Ad26.COV2.S COVID-19 vaccine or a placebo.

The gene calls are TRBV4-1 and TRBJ1-5; D might be TRBD1 (6 bases). The V gene lost 4 bases and the J gene lost 3 bases, with 16 bases spanning the gap. The CDR3 covers 16 residues. The germline V gene encodes CDR1 MGHRA and CDR2 YSYEKL. In DNA form, the CDR3 reads TGCGCCAGCAGCCCCCTAGGCACGGGGGCCAATCAGCCCCAGCATTTT. Amino acid sequence: CASSPLGTGANQPQHF.

The chain employs TRBV4-1 and TRBJ2-2, with D possibly matching TRBD1 (6 bases). The CDR3 extends over 14 amino acids. Trimming shortened V by 6 bases and J by 2 bases, and 10 bases separated the two germline ends. In germline, CDR1 is MGHRA, CDR2 YSYEKL. The CDR3 spells CASRRQENTGELFF. The CDR3 DNA reads TGCGCCAGCAGACGACAGGAAAACACCGGGGAGCTGTTTTTT.

The chain recombines TRBV3-1 (or the pseudogene TRBV3-2) with TRBJ1-1; D gene ambiguous. The V gene's germline CDR1 is LGHDT and CDR2 YNNKEL (reference sequence). CDR3 length: 14 residues. V was clipped by 1 base and J by 0 bases, with 6 bases between them. The CDR3, as DNA: TGTGCCAGCAGCCAAGTCCCCATGAACACTGAAGCTTTCTTT. This sequence encodes CASSQVPMNTEAFF.

This clone has just one count. The rearrangement links TRBV6-5 to TRBJ1-1; the D gene is possibly TRBD1 (6 bases). Germline-derived CDR1 and CDR2 are MNHEY and SVGAGI. The CDR3 totals 13 residues. Trimming took 6 bases from V and 10 from J, leaving 18 bases between them. This CDR3 is CASSRTDRRGAFF. The CDR3 bases are TGTGCCAGCAGCCGAACCGACAGGAGGGGAGCTTTCTTT.

Here the CDR3 reads CASTAGSGAQYF. CDR3 DNA: TGTGCCAGTACGGCTGGAAGTGGGGCGCAGTATTTT. This chain connects TRBV19 to TRBJ2-3; no clear D gene. The CDR3 consists of 12 residues. Germline V gene lookup returns CDR1 LNHDA and CDR2 SQIVND (reference sequence). Trimming cost V 7 bases and J 10 bases, with 15 bases left between them.